This T cell receptor beta chain was sequenced for a study of T cell responses to AZD1222 COVID-19 vaccine. As for the study in general: The analysis combined second doses at about 4 or about 12 weeks. Study results and caveats: The study sampled repertoires only after the peak T cell response. When two AZD1222 doses had been given, Spike-specific TCR breadth and depth rose. Clonal diversity may have been underestimated, and the donors were mostly white British, with more females than males.

This table comes from immunoSEQ multiplex PCR, and its TCRdb copy is limited to in-frame clones, with some not included. The repertoire holds 120,000 or so clones, with around nine tenths as singletons. Remarks on this clone: Its antigen remains unidentified.

Sequencing used peripheral blood, obtained on day 0 of AZD1222 vaccination. The source is an adult in good health.

The CDR3 spells CASSQQGAWTTEAFF. In DNA, the CDR3 is TGTGCCAGCAGTCAACAGGGGGCGTGGACCACTGAAGCTTTCTTT. The V call is TRBV6-5, the J call TRBJ1-1; TRBD1 agrees at 9 bases. CDR1 MNHEY and CDR2 SVGAGI come from the germline V gene. The length of the CDR3 is 15 residues. Trimming at V came to 5 bases and at J to 4 bases, leaving 8 bases not matched to a gene.